This entry lists 10 T cell receptor beta chains sequenced from one sample in a study of blood T cell repertoires in COVID-19. Profiling relied on immunoSEQ multiplex PCR, and the TCRdb table lists in-frame clones only, not all of them. The sample consists of about 150,000 clones, under 85% of them appearing once. The source material was peripheral blood. The receptors shown here come from a woman aged 80 or older with acute or convalescent COVID-19.

A single count supports this clone. V usage is TRBV6-1 and J usage is TRBJ1-4; TRBD1 aligns across 10 bases. The CDR3 totals 18 residues. Looked up from germline, CDR1 is MNHNS and CDR2 is SASEGT. The trim removed 1 base at V and 1 base at J, leaving 6 bases unmatched. The CDR3 sequence: CASSEETGGWGTNEKLFF. As DNA, the CDR3 is TGTGCCAGCAGTGAAGAGACAGGGGGCTGGGGAACTAATGAAAAACTGTTTTTT.

This clone was seen a few times. V usage is TRBV5-6 and J usage is TRBJ1-5; 9 bases are a match to TRBD1. This CDR3 has 18 amino acids. The germline V gene encodes CDR1 SGHDT and CDR2 YYEEEE. With V trimmed by 4 bases and J by 5 bases, 16 bases remained unmatched. The CDR3 nucleotides are TGTGCCAGCAGCATAAGCTCCTTTGGGACAGGGCATGATCAGCCCCAGCATTTT. This translates into CASSISSFGTGHDQPQHF.

This chain connects TRBV19 to TRBJ2-3, with 7 bases aligning to TRBD2. Germline V lookup: CDR1 LNHDA, CDR2 SQIVND (reference sequence). This CDR3 has 14 residues. V shed 3 bases and J 7 bases; nucleotides not matched to a gene: 7. CDR3 in DNA: TGTGCCAGTAGTATTTCGCGGGAGAGGAATACGCAGTATTTT. Protein: CASSISRERNTQYF.

This clone has ten or more counts. CDR3 sequence (DNA): TGTGCCAGCAGTAGGGACAGGGCTGGGGATCAGCCCCAGCATTTT. Its translation: CASSRDRAGDQPQHF. The chain is built from TRBV2 and TRBJ1-5, with 9 bases matching TRBD1. This CDR3 is 15 amino acids long. The germline CDR1 and CDR2 sequences are SNHLY and FYNNEI. V was clipped by 5 bases and J by 5 bases; unmatched bases: 7.

This chain connects TRBV3-1 (or the pseudogene TRBV3-2) to TRBJ1-1; 7 bases agree with TRBD1. CDR3 size: 14 residues. V shed 7 bases, J shed 4 bases, and the junction held 9 bases outside the gene matches. Germline V CDR1 and CDR2: LGHDT, YNNKEL (reference sequence). This chain's CDR3 is CASTRGSGGTEAFF. CDR3 nucleotide sequence: TGTGCCAGCACCAGAGGATCAGGGGGCACTGAAGCTTTCTTT.

This sequence joins TRBV29-1 and TRBJ1-1, with TRBD1 identical over 8 bases. This CDR3 is built from 11 residues. V was clipped by 7 bases and J by 11 bases; unmatched bases: 9. CDR1 and CDR2 (germline): SQVTM, ANQGSEA. CDR3 sequence (DNA): TGCAGCGCCGGACAGGGTTTTGGGGCTTTCTTT. The encoded protein is CSAGQGFGAFF.

J is TRBJ2-5 and V is TRBV3-1 (or the pseudogene TRBV3-2); D remains ambiguous. This CDR3 spans 14 amino acids. The V and J ends lost 1 base and 5 bases respectively, with 11 bases between them. Germline V gene lookup returns CDR1 LGHDT and CDR2 YNNKEL (reference sequence). The CDR3 DNA sequence: TGTGCCAGCAGCCAAGGGGCCGTTACGGAGACCCAGTACTTC. Protein product: CASSQGAVTETQYF.

This clone occurred a few times. The chain links TRBV18 to TRBJ1-3; D not certain. Germline CDR1 and CDR2: KGHSH and LQKENI. V lost 3 bases, J lost 0 bases, and 9 bases lay in between. This CDR3 comprises 15 residues. The CDR3 reads CASSPFSLSGNTIYF. CDR3 nucleotides: TGTGCCAGCTCACCGTTCTCACTCTCTGGAAACACCATATATTTT.

J is TRBJ1-2 and V is TRBV3-1 (or the pseudogene TRBV3-2), with 11 bases that match TRBD1. The germline V gene has CDR1 LGHDT and CDR2 YNNKEL (reference sequence). The ends lost 4 bases at V and 5 bases at J; junction bases unmatched: 3. The CDR3 has 14 amino acids. CDR3 residues: CASSRRDRGYGYTF. The CDR3, as DNA: TGTGCCAGCAGCCGCCGGGACAGGGGGTATGGCTACACCTTC.

V is TRBV5-6 and J is TRBJ2-2; D unclear. The CDR3 covers 12 residues. V was cut by 2 bases and J by 6 bases, with 5 bases left in between. Germline V gene sequence: CDR1 SGHDT, CDR2 YYEEEE. The CDR3 DNA reads TGTGCCAGCAGCTTTGGAGCCGGGGAGCTGTTTTTT. Translation: CASSFGAGELFF.